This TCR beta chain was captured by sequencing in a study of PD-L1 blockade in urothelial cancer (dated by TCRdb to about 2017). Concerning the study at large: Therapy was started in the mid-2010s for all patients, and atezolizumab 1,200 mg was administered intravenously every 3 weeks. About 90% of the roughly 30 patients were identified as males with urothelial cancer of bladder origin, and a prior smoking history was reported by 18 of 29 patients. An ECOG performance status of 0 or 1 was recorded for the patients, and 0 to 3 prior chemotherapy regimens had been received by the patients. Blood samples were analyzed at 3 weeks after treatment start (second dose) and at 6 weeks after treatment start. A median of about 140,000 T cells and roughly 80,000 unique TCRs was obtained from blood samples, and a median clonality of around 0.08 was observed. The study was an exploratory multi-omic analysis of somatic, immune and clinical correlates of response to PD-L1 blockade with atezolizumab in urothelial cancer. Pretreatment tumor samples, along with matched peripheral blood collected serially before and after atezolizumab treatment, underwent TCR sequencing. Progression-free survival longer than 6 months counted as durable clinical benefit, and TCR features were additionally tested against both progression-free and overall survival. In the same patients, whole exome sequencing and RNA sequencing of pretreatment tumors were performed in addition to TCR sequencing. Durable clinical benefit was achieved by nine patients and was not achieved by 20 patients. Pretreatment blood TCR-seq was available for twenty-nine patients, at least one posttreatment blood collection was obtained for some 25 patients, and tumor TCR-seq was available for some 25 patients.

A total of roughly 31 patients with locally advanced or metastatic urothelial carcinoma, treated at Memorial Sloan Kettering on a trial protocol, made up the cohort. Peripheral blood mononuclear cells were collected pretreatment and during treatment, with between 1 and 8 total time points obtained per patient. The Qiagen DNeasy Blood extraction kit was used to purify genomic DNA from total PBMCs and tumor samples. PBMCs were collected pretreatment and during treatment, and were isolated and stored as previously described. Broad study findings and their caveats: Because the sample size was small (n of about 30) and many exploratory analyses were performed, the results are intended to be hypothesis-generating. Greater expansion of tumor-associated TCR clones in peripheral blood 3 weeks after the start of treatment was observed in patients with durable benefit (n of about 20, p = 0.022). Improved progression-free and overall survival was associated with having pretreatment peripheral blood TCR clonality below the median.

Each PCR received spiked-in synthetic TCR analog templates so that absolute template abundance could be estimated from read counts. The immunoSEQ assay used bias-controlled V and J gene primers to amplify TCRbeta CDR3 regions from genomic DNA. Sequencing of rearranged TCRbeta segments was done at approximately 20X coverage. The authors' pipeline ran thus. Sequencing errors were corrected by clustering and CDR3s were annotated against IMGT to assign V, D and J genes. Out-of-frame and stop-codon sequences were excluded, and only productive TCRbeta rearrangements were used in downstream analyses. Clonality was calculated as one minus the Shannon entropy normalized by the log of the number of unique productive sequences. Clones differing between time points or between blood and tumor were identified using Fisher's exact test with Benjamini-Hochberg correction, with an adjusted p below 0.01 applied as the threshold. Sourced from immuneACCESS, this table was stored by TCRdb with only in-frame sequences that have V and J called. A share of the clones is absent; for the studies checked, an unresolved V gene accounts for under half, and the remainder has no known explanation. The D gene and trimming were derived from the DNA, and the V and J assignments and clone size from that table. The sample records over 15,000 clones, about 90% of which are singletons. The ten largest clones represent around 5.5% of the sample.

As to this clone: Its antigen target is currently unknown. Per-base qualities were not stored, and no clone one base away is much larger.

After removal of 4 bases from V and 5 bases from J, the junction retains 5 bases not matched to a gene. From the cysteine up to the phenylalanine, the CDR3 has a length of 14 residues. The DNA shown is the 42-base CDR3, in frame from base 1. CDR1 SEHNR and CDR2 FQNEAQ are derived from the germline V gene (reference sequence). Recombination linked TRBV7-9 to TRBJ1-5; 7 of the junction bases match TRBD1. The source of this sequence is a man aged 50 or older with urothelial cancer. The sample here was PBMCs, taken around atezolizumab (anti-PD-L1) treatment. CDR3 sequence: CASSSDRIYQPQHF. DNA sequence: TGTGCCAGCAGCTCGGACAGGATCTATCAGCCCCAGCATTTT.